This T cell receptor beta chain was found in a study of shared clonotypes between healthy human individuals. Turning to the study itself: Researchers drew samples from a couple of women and a few men aged 18 to 49.

Whole-study findings and limits: Lower generation probabilities were found for non-shared clonotypes than for those shared by all four donors.

It was CD45RO-negative cells, positively selected for CCR7, that made up naive CD8 cells, with terminally differentiated effector memory CD45RA+ cells excluded. Deep-level running was used for the assay. Replicate PCRs run on sorted subsets employed 200 ng DNA, approximately 30,000 T cell genomes. Data came from immunoSEQ multiplex PCR; TCRdb stores just in-frame clones and leaves some out. The top ten clones hold 1.7% of a sample with roughly 2.1 million clones, just over 90% of them seen once. Germline CDR1 reads LGHNA; CDR2 reads YSLEER. V lost 0 bases to trimming and J lost 0 bases, with 11 bases between them. The length of the CDR3 is 16 residues. To note about this clone: Its antigen remains unknown.

The receptor's source is a man between 18 and 35 years old in good health. Some clones in this sample may be carry-over from other donors' samples. The sequencing input was naive CD8+ T cells from PBMCs. The genes are TRBV4-3 and TRBJ1-2, with D tentatively TRBD1 (5 bases). Here the CDR3 reads CASSQDSRTPNYGYTF. CDR3 nucleotides: TGCGCCAGCAGCCAAGATAGCAGGACACCTAACTATGGCTACACCTTC.